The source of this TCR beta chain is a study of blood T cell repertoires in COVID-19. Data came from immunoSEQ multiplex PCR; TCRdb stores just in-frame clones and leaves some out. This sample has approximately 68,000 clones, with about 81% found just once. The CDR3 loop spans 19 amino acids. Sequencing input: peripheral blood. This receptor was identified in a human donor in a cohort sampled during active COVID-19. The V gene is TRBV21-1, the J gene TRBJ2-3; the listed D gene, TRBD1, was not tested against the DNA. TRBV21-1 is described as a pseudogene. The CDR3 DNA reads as TGTGCCGGACTTTACAGGGGGCGGGTCGTTGGTCCCAAAGAAGATACGCAGTATTTT. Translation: CAGLYRGRVVGPKEDTQYF.